This TCR beta chain was documented in a study of T cell responses to AZD1222 COVID-19 vaccine. The CDR3 length is 14 residues. CDR1 and CDR2 (germline): MNHEY, SVGEGT. The ends were cut back, 6 bases at V and 1 base at J, with 11 bases in the middle. Generated by immunoSEQ multiplex PCR, the TCRdb table keeps only in-frame clones and is missing some. Among under 120,000 clones listed, approximately 92% were seen once. The gene calls are TRBV6-2 or TRBV6-3 and TRBJ2-3, with D uncertain. This material consisted of peripheral blood, taken on day 0 of AZD1222 vaccination. The clonotype originates from an adult in good health. The CDR3 is CASSLFGRTDTQYF. The CDR3 DNA is TGTGCCAGCAGCCTGTTCGGACGCACAGATACGCAGTATTTT.